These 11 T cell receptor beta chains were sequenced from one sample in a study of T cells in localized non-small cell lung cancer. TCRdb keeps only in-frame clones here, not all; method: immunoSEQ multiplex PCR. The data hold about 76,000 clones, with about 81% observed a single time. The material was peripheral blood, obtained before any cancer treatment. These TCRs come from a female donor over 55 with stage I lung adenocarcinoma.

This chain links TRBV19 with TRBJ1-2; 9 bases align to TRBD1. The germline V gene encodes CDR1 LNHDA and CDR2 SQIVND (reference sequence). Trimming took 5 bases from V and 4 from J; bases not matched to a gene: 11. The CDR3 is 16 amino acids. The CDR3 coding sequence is TGTGCCAGTAGTCTACCGGGACAGGGATTTGGCTATGGCTACACCTTC. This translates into CASSLPGQGFGYGYTF.

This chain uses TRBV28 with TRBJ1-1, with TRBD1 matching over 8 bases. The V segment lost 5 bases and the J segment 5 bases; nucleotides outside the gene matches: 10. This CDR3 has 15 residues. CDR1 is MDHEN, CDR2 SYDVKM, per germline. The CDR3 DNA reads TGTGCCAGCAGTCCGCCGACAGGGGCATGGACTGAAGCTTTCTTT. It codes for CASSPPTGAWTEAFF.

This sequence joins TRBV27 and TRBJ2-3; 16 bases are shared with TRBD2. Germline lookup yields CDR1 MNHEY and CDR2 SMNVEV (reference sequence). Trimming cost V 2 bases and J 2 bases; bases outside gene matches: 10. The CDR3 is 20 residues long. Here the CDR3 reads CASSLRRGTSGRDYTDTQYF. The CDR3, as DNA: TGTGCCAGCAGTTTACGTCGGGGGACTAGCGGGAGGGATTACACAGATACGCAGTATTTT.

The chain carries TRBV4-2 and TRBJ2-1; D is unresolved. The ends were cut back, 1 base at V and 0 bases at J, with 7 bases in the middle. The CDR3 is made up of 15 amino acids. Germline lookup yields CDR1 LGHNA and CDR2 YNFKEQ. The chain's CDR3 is CASSQARSSYNEQFF. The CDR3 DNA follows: TGTGCCAGCAGCCAAGCACGGAGCTCCTACAATGAGCAGTTCTTC.

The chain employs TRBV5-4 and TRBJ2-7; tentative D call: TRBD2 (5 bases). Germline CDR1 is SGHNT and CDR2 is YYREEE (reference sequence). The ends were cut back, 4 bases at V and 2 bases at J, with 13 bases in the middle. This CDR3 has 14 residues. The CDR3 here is CASSPGLDTYEQYF. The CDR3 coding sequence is TGTGCCAGCAGCCCAGGACTCGATACCTACGAGCAGTACTTC.

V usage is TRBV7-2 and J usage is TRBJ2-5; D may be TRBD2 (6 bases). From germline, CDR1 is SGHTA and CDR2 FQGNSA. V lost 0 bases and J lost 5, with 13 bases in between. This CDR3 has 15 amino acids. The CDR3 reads CASSLAWGEWETQYF. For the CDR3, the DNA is TGTGCCAGCAGCTTAGCGTGGGGGGAGTGGGAGACCCAGTACTTC.

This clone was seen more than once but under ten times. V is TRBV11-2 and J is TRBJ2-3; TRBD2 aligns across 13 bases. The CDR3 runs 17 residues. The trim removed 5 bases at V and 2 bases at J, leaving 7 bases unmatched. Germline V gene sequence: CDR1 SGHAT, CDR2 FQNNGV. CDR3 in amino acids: CASSARGLAGTTDTQYF. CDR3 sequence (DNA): TGTGCCAGCAGCGCGAGGGGACTAGCGGGGACCACAGATACGCAGTATTTT.

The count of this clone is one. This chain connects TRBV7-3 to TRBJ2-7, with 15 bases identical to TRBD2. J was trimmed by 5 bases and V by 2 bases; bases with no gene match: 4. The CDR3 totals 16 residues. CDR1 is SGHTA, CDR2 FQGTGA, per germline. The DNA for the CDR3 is TGTGCCAGCAGCTTAGGGACTAGCGGGAGGTTGAACGAGCAGTACTTC. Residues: CASSLGTSGRLNEQYF.

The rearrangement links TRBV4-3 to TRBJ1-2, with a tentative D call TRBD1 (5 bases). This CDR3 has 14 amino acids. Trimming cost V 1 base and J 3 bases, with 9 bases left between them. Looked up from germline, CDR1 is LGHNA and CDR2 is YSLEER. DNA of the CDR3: TGCGCCAGCAGCCAAGCAGGGACGGACTATGGCTACACCTTC. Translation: CASSQAGTDYGYTF.

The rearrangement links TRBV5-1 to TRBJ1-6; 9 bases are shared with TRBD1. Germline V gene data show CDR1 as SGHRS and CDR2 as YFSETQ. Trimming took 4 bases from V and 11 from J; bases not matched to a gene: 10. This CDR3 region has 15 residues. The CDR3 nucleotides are TGCGCCAGCAGCCTCCAGACAGGGGGGATGGCACCCCTCCACTTT. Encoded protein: CASSLQTGGMAPLHF.

CDR3 in amino acids: CASRQTGGYGYTF. In DNA form, the CDR3 reads TGTGCCAGCAGGCAGACGGGGGGCTATGGCTACACCTTC. The V gene is TRBV6-1, the J gene TRBJ1-2; D is perhaps TRBD1 (5 bases). V lost 6 bases and J lost 4, with 12 bases in between. CDR3 length equals 13 residues. CDR1 and CDR2 (germline): MNHNS, SASEGT.